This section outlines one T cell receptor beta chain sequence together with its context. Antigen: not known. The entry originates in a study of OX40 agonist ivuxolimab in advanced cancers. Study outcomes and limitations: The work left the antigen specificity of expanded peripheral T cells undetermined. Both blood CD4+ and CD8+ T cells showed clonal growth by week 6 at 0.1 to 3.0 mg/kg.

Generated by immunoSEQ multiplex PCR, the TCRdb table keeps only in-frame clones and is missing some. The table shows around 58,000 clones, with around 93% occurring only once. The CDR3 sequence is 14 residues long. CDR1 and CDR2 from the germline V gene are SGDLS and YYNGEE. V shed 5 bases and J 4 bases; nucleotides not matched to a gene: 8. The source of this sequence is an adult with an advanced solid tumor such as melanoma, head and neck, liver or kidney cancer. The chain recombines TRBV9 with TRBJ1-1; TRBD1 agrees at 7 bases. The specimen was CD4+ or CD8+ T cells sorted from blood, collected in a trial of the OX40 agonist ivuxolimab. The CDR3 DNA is TGTGCCAGCAGGCCCAACAGGGGTAGCACTGAAGCTTTCTTT. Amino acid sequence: CASRPNRGSTEAFF.